The 22 T cell receptor beta chains given below trace back to one sample, sequenced in a study of T cells in Graves' hyperthyroidism and ophthalmopathy. The TCR beta CDR3 regions underwent amplification using RNA transcripts as the source. The primer set for the first-round RT-PCR of the TCR CDR3 was HTBI. Using its own MiXCR run on the multiplex PCR reads, TCRdb lists one record per CDR3 protein. Among about 360,000 distinct CDR3 sequences, about 13% were seen once, and the ten largest hold over 8.5%. The material sequenced was blood. These receptors were obtained from a woman aged 18-35 years with Graves' hyperthyroidism.

The chain carries TRBV12-3 or TRBV12-4 and TRBJ2-7; the match to TRBD1 covers 11 bases. V was clipped by 6 bases and J by 5 bases; unmatched bases: 6. The CDR3 covers 14 residues. The CDR3 sequence: CASSRTGGVHEQYF. The CDR3 bases are TGTGCCAGCAGCCGGACAGGGGGCGTCCACGAGCAGTACTTC.

The table lists this clonotype with a few counts. A much more abundant neighbour one base away suggests this may be a read error. This chain links TRBV20-1 with TRBJ2-3; D perhaps matches TRBD2 (7 bases). CDR3 length equals 15 residues. Germline V gives CDR1 DFQATT, CDR2 SNEGSKA (reference sequence). Trimming cost V 7 bases and J 1 base, with 18 bases left between them. The CDR3 DNA follows: TGCAGTGTCAGAGGGGGGGCGCGTCGCACAGATACGCAGTATTTT. Its protein is CSVRGGARRTDTQYF.

The table lists this clonotype with many counts. This rearrangement joins TRBV11-2 to TRBJ2-5; the match to TRBD2 covers 14 bases. This CDR3 region has 16 residues. The J segment lost 5 bases and the V segment lost 5 bases, leaving 7 bases of the junction unmatched. Per germline, CDR1 SGHAT and CDR2 FQNNGV. The CDR3 protein is CASSQGTSGRGETQYF. The CDR3 region has the DNA TGTGCCAGCAGCCAAGGGACTAGCGGGAGAGGGGAGACCCAGTACTTC.

The genes are TRBV9 and TRBJ2-2, with TRBD2 identical over 9 bases. V shed 0 bases and J 8 bases; nucleotides not matched to a gene: 14. CDR1 is SGDLS, CDR2 YYNGEE, per germline. This CDR3 comprises 18 residues. This CDR3 is CASSVDPGLASYVGELFF. The CDR3 region has the DNA TGTGCCAGCAGCGTAGACCCGGGACTAGCCTCATATGTAGGGGAGCTGTTTTTT.

This clonotype was seen a few times. The chain uses TRBV10-3 and TRBJ1-4; D may be TRBD1 (6 bases). V was pared by 7 bases and J by 8 bases, with 14 bases between. The CDR3 is 13 residues long. Germline V gives CDR1 ENHRY, CDR2 SYGVKD. The chain's CDR3 is CAINQGSGEKLFF. CDR3 sequence (DNA): TGTGCCATCAACCAGGGGAGCGGGGAAAAACTGTTTTTT.

This clonotype was counted ten times or more. The chain couples TRBV6-1 to TRBJ2-1; D perhaps matches TRBD2 (6 bases). Between the trimmed V and J ends, which lost 6 bases and 9 bases, there was a span of 21 bases. Germline CDR1 MNHNS, CDR2 SASEGT. CDR3 length: 15 residues. The CDR3, as DNA: TGTGCCAGCAGCTTACGGGAGATTCTGTCCGGTGAGCAGTTCTTC. This sequence encodes CASSLREILSGEQFF.

As DNA, the CDR3 is TGTGCCAGCCGTATCCTAGCGAGTGGGGTGAAGGGGGATACGCAGTATTTT. It encodes CASRILASGVKGDTQYF. The chain has TRBV6-1 and TRBJ2-3, with D tentatively TRBD2 (6 bases). The CDR3 runs 17 residues. The V and J ends lost 8 bases and 6 bases respectively, with 27 bases between them. Germline V CDR1 and CDR2: MNHNS, SASEGT.

This sequence joins TRBV20-1 and TRBJ2-1; the match to TRBD2 covers 10 bases. V lost 5 bases to trimming and J lost 7 bases; unmatched junction nucleotides: 8. Germline-derived CDR1 and CDR2 are DFQATT and SNEGSKA (reference sequence). The CDR3 runs 14 residues. The CDR3 loop reads CSAHLAGGGNEQFF. The DNA for the CDR3 is TGCAGTGCTCATTTAGCGGGGGGCGGTAATGAGCAGTTCTTC.

This clonotype was seen repeatedly, ten times or more. J is TRBJ1-3 and V is TRBV7-2; D unclear. The CDR3 is 14 residues long. The germline gives CDR1 SGHTA, CDR2 FQGNSA. Trimming removed 2 bases from V and 4 bases from J, with 9 bases in between. CDR3 loop: CASSLMAAGNTIYF. The CDR3 DNA sequence: TGTGCCAGCAGCTTAATGGCGGCCGGAAACACCATATATTTT.

This clonotype was seen repeatedly, ten times or more. This chain links TRBV6-1 with TRBJ1-1; D call uncertain. Per the germline V gene, CDR1 is MNHNS and CDR2 is SASEGT. Trimming left V 3 bases short and J 4 bases short, with 12 bases between. CDR3 length: 14 amino acids. This CDR3 is CASSEGPNPTEAFF. CDR3 nucleotide sequence: TGTGCCAGCAGTGAGGGTCCGAACCCCACTGAAGCTTTCTTT.

This rearrangement joins TRBV20-1 to TRBJ2-3; D might be TRBD2 (6 bases). CDR1 and CDR2 (germline): DFQATT, SNEGSKA (reference sequence). The CDR3 is 12 amino acids. Trimming removed 8 bases from V and 6 bases from J, with 15 bases in between. The CDR3 reads CSPQLAPDTQYF. The CDR3 region has the DNA TGCAGTCCCCAACTAGCTCCGGATACGCAGTATTTT.

The chain carries TRBV18 and TRBJ2-1; tentative D call: TRBD2 (6 bases). V shed 3 bases and J shed 7 bases, with 16 bases lying between them. The V gene's germline CDR1 is KGHSH and CDR2 LQKENI. The CDR3 totals 15 residues. The CDR3 loop is CASSPRALATNEQFF. In DNA, the CDR3 is TGTGCCAGCTCACCTCGGGCACTAGCTACTAATGAGCAGTTCTTC.

This chain links TRBV19 with TRBJ1-5; TRBD1 matches 9 bases. CDR3 size: 15 residues. Germline V CDR1 and CDR2: LNHDA, SQIVND (reference sequence). J was trimmed by 7 bases and V by 3 bases; bases with no gene match: 7. The CDR3 DNA follows: TGTGCCAGTAGTATTGCCGGGACAGGGCGACAGCCCCAGCATTTT. Its translation: CASSIAGTGRQPQHF.

This clonotype showed up just once. This chain links TRBV4-1 with TRBJ2-5, with 12 bases that match TRBD2. This CDR3 has 19 amino acids. Germline V gene lookup returns CDR1 MGHRA and CDR2 YSYEKL. J lost 2 bases, V lost 4 bases, and 14 bases had no gene match. The CDR3 loop is CASSPAPVASGGVQETQYF. CDR3 nucleotide sequence: TGCGCCAGCAGCCCTGCACCGGTGGCTAGCGGGGGGGTGCAAGAGACCCAGTACTTC.

This clonotype was counted ten times or more. V gene TRBV6-1 combines with J gene TRBJ2-3, with D perhaps TRBD2 (7 bases). Trimming pared 4 bases from V and 4 bases from J, leaving 18 bases between. Germline lookup yields CDR1 MNHNS and CDR2 SASEGT. The CDR3 runs to 16 residues. The CDR3 sequence is CASSGVGGPVADTQYF. In DNA, the CDR3 is TGTGCCAGCAGTGGGGTGGGGGGGCCAGTGGCAGATACGCAGTATTTT.

This clonotype was counted at least ten times. The chain carries TRBV30 and TRBJ1-4, with D possibly being TRBD1 (5 bases). V shed 3 bases and J shed 8 bases, with 22 bases lying between them. Germline CDR1 GTSNPN, CDR2 SVGIG (reference sequence). The CDR3 spans 16 residues. In DNA, the CDR3 is TGTGCCTGGAGCAATTACAAAGGGACGTCCTTCGAAAAACTGTTTTTT. Translating gives CAWSNYKGTSFEKLFF.

This clonotype was seen at least ten times. The V gene is TRBV20-1, the J gene TRBJ2-7; D is unresolved. From germline, CDR1 is DFQATT and CDR2 SNEGSKA (reference sequence). This CDR3 has 13 amino acids. V lost 3 bases and J lost 2, with 11 bases in between. CDR3 sequence reads: CSASLPETYEQYF. DNA of the CDR3: TGCAGTGCTAGTTTACCGGAGACCTACGAGCAGTACTTC.

This clonotype was detected many times. This rearrangement joins TRBV20-1 to TRBJ2-7, with 8 positions matching TRBD1. The CDR3 runs to 14 residues. The trim removed 6 bases at V and 4 bases at J, leaving 11 bases unmatched. Germline CDR1 is DFQATT and CDR2 is SNEGSKA (reference sequence). The CDR3 bases are TGCAGTGCCATCCGACAGGGGACTTATTACGAGCAGTACTTC. Amino acid sequence: CSAIRQGTYYEQYF.

This clonotype was observed a handful of times. The chain is built from TRBV7-9 and TRBJ2-2, with D possibly TRBD1 on 5 matching bases. Deletions cut 6 bases from V and 2 bases from J, with 13 bases between. The CDR3 length is 15 residues. Germline V gene sequence: CDR1 SEHNR, CDR2 FQNEAQ (reference sequence). The CDR3 is CASRVFTGNTGELFF. The DNA of the CDR3 is TGTGCCAGCAGGGTGTTCACAGGTAACACCGGGGAGCTGTTTTTT. The whole variable domain, filled in from reference TRBV7-9 and TRBJ2-2, reads DTGVSQNPRHKITKRGQNVTFRCDPISEHNRLYWYRQTLGQGPEFLTYFQNEAQLEKSRLLSDRFSAERPKGSFSTLEIQRTEQGDSAMYLCASRVFTGNTGELFFGEGSRLTVL.

This clonotype has a count of ten or more. The V call is TRBV7-3, the J call TRBJ2-3; 9 nucleotides match TRBD1. This CDR3 region has 15 residues. Per the germline V gene, CDR1 is SGHTA and CDR2 is FQGTGA. Trimming removed 5 bases from V and 3 bases from J; junction bases left unmatched: 6. The CDR3 DNA reads as TGTGCCAGCAGCCAAACGGGACAGGGAACAGATACGCAGTATTTT. Translating it yields CASSQTGQGTDTQYF.

J is TRBJ1-1 and V is TRBV5-6; D perhaps matches TRBD1 (5 bases). This CDR3 spans 15 amino acids. V was cut by 4 bases and J by 0 bases, with 13 bases left in between. Germline V lookup: CDR1 SGHDT, CDR2 YYEEEE. CDR3: CASSLLTGLNTEAFF. The CDR3 DNA sequence: TGTGCCAGCAGCCTACTAACAGGACTGAACACTGAAGCTTTCTTT.

This clonotype was detected many times. The V gene is TRBV12-3 or TRBV12-4, the J gene TRBJ1-1, with TRBD1 matching over 9 bases. The CDR3 has 14 amino acids. Losses at the gene ends were 4 bases for V and 8 bases for J; bases not matched to a gene: 8. Here the CDR3 reads CASSSTPGQGEAFF. In DNA, the CDR3 is TGTGCCAGCAGTTCCACGCCGGGACAGGGAGAAGCTTTCTTT.